A single sample gave rise to the 15 T cell receptor beta chains below, sequenced in a study of blood T cell repertoires in COVID-19. Assay used: immunoSEQ multiplex PCR; TCRdb lists only in-frame clones, some missing. The table has 46,000 or so clones, roughly 90% seen once; the top ten hold under 20%. Sequencing used peripheral blood. These receptors were obtained from a man in his 70s with active COVID-19.

In this sample, this clone turned up once. The V and J genes are TRBV3-1 (or the pseudogene TRBV3-2) and TRBJ2-3, with TRBD2 identical over 12 bases. Germline assignment: CDR1 LGHDT and CDR2 YNNKEL (reference sequence). Trimming at V came to 4 bases and at J to 5 bases, leaving 7 bases not matched to a gene. CDR3 length: 16 amino acids. The CDR3, as DNA: TGTGCCAGCAGCCCAATACTAGCGGGGGGAAAAGATACGCAGTATTTT. Protein sequence: CASSPILAGGKDTQYF.

V usage is TRBV27 and J usage is TRBJ2-7, with a possible D match to TRBD2 (6 bases). Germline V gene data show CDR1 as MNHEY and CDR2 as SMNVEV (reference sequence). The CDR3 sequence is 15 residues long. V dropped 3 bases and J dropped 1 base, with 13 bases sitting between them. The DNA for the CDR3 is TGTGCCAGCAGTTTGGAGGGACCCCTTTCCTACGAGCAGTACTTC. The encoded protein is CASSLEGPLSYEQYF.

J is TRBJ2-5 and V is TRBV9, with D possibly TRBD2 on 6 matching bases. This CDR3 is 14 amino acids long. Germline CDR1 SGDLS, CDR2 YYNGEE. V dropped 0 bases and J dropped 5 bases, with 11 bases sitting between them. Written as DNA, the CDR3 is TGTGCCAGCAGCGTAGAACTAGCTGGCGAGACCCAGTACTTC. It translates to CASSVELAGETQYF.

The chain has TRBV7-7 and TRBJ2-3; D is uncertain. Trimming pared 1 base from V and 5 bases from J, leaving 7 bases between. This CDR3 contains 13 residues. CDR1 and CDR2 from the germline V gene are SSHAT and FNYEAQ (reference sequence). CDR3 nucleotide sequence: TGTGCCAGCAGCTTAGACAGATTAGATACGCAGTATTTT. Its translation: CASSLDRLDTQYF.

Written as DNA, the CDR3 is TGCAGCGTTGGACCCGCCGGGACTTACCTGACCGGGGAGCTGTTTTTT. It yields the protein CSVGPAGTYLTGELFF. The chain is built from TRBV29-1 and TRBJ2-2; perhaps TRBD2 as D (6 bases). The CDR3 sequence is 16 residues long. Germline V lookup: CDR1 SQVTM, CDR2 ANQGSEA. The V end was cut by 4 bases, the J end by 5 bases, with 20 bases between.

The rearrangement links TRBV18 to TRBJ1-6; tentative D call: TRBD1 (6 bases). The CDR3 is 14 amino acids. With 4 bases removed from V and 5 bases from J, the gap between germline ends came to 9 bases. Germline V gives CDR1 KGHSH, CDR2 LQKENI. The CDR3 DNA reads TGTGCCAGCTCACAAGACAGGAATAATTCACCCCTCCACTTT. Its translation is CASSQDRNNSPLHF.

This clone appeared a few times. The chain has TRBV5-4 and TRBJ2-2; TRBD2 matches 8 bases. The V gene end was trimmed by 4 bases and the J gene end by 6 bases; junction bases not matched to a gene: 11. Germline V gene data show CDR1 as SGHNT and CDR2 as YYREEE (reference sequence). CDR3 length equals 16 residues. As DNA, the CDR3 is TGTGCCAGCAGCCAACGGGGGGGCCTTGAGGCCGGGGAGCTGTTTTTT. Translating it yields CASSQRGGLEAGELFF.

This chain connects TRBV28 to TRBJ1-4; D possibly corresponds to TRBD1 (5 bases). Trimming left V 4 bases short and J 2 bases short, with 17 bases between. The CDR3 runs to 17 residues. Looked up from germline, CDR1 is MDHEN and CDR2 is SYDVKM. The DNA for the CDR3 is TGTGCCAGCAGTTCACCCTTACGGGGGACGACTAATGAAAAACTGTTTTTT. This gives the protein CASSSPLRGTTNEKLFF.

The chain employs TRBV13 and TRBJ2-7, with D unresolved. Germline values: CDR1 PRHDT, CDR2 FYEKMQ (reference sequence). There are 13 residues in the CDR3. V was clipped by 0 bases and J by 7 bases, with 10 bases between them. The CDR3 nucleotides are TGTGCCAGCAGCTTAGGCCGTTCGGGTGAGCAGTACTTC. As protein: CASSLGRSGEQYF.

CDR3 amino acids: CASSFPGDRNTEAFF. In DNA, the CDR3 is TGTGCCAGCAGTTTCCCCGGCGACAGGAACACTGAAGCTTTCTTT. The chain has TRBV28 and TRBJ1-1, with D maybe TRBD1 (5 bases). Germline CDR1 reads MDHEN; CDR2 reads SYDVKM. The CDR3 sequence is 15 residues long. Trimming took 3 bases from V and 1 from J, leaving 12 bases between them.

The rearrangement uses TRBV4-1 and TRBJ2-2, with a tentative D call TRBD2 (6 bases). In germline, CDR1 is MGHRA, CDR2 YSYEKL. Deletions cut 4 bases from V and 1 base from J, with 10 bases between. CDR3 length: 15 residues. Here the CDR3 reads CASSRAGRNTGELFF. In nucleotides, the CDR3 is TGCGCCAGCAGCCGTGCGGGGCGGAACACCGGGGAGCTGTTTTTT.

This chain connects TRBV9 to TRBJ2-2; 9 bases align to TRBD2. CDR1 SGDLS and CDR2 YYNGEE come from the germline V gene. The CDR3 consists of 17 residues. The V gene end was trimmed by 4 bases and the J gene end by 4 bases; junction bases not matched to a gene: 11. The CDR3 DNA sequence: TGTGCCAGCAGCTCCCGACAGCGGGGGGCCATCACCGGGGAGCTGTTTTTT. The encoded protein is CASSSRQRGAITGELFF.

V and J are TRBV2 and TRBJ1-5, with 7 bases matching TRBD1. The CDR3 is 17 amino acids. J lost 2 bases, V lost 6 bases, and 13 bases had no gene match. Germline lookup yields CDR1 SNHLY and CDR2 FYNNEI. The CDR3 loop is CASREDRTLLGNQPQHF. CDR3 DNA sequence: TGTGCCAGCAGAGAGGACAGGACGCTTCTTGGCAATCAGCCCCAGCATTTT.

The CDR3 reads CASSQAPGTPPYEQFF. DNA of the CDR3: TGCGCCAGCAGCCAGGCCCCCGGGACACCTCCATATGAGCAGTTCTTC. This sequence joins TRBV4-3 and TRBJ2-1; possible D gene TRBD1, 6 bases. Trimming stripped 3 bases from V and 8 bases from J, with 20 bases between. The CDR3 loop spans 16 amino acids. The germline V gene has CDR1 LGHNA and CDR2 YSLEER.

The CDR3 loop is CASSTRNRGEQFF. DNA of the CDR3: TGTGCCAGCAGCACCCGTAATCGGGGTGAGCAGTTCTTC. J is TRBJ2-1 and V is TRBV6-2 or TRBV6-3; D is perhaps TRBD2 (5 bases). The CDR3 is 13 residues long. Germline V lookup: CDR1 MNHEY, CDR2 SVGEGT. V was clipped by 6 bases and J by 9 bases, with 15 bases between them.